This paragraph covers one T cell receptor (beta chain) sequence. The antigen remains unidentified. The data originate from a study of cytomegalovirus exposure and HLA in healthy donors. Overall study results and limits: In vitro assays verified that three CMV-associated chains recognized CMV antigens specifically. Previous analysis showed most TCR beta V segments were productive about 90% or about 30% of the time. Among the most significant clusters, several appeared linked to common viral pathogens in a later analysis.

Samples came from healthy bone marrow donors. Trimming took off 0 bases at V and 5 bases at J, with 5 bases between the two ends. This CDR3 is built from 13 residues. Germline V gene lookup returns CDR1 SGHAT and CDR2 FQNNGV. 60 Vbeta and 13 Jbeta primers were used in PCR. This table comes from immunoSEQ multiplex PCR, and its TCRdb copy is limited to in-frame clones, with some not included. Here the sample spans some 98,000 clones, roughly 76% being singletons. This receptor was identified in a man aged 35 to 55 in good health and CMV-seronegative. Sequenced material: PBMCs. The V gene is TRBV11-2, the J gene TRBJ1-5; perhaps TRBD1 as D (5 bases). In DNA, the CDR3 is TGTGCCAGCAGCTTAGACAGGGATCAGCCCCAGCATTTT. Translating gives CASSLDRDQPQHF.